One sample yielded the 8 T cell receptor beta chains listed below, sequenced in a study of blood T cell repertoires in COVID-19 (dated by TCRdb to 2018 to 2020). The protocol used for the library was the immunoSEQ multiplex PCR assay. TCRdb retrieved this table from immuneACCESS and kept in-frame rearrangements only. Not all clones are present; in checked studies, unresolved V genes account for under half, and no reason is known for the remainder. Recorded for this sample are about 72,000 clones; more than 75% of them occurred a single time. Around a sixth of the sample is in the top ten clones. The specimen sequenced was peripheral blood. These receptor sequences come from a human donor in a cohort sampled during active COVID-19.

This clone was detected only once. The chain recombines TRBV10-1 with TRBJ1-5; weak D call: TRBD1 (5 bases). CDR1 is WNHNN, CDR2 SYGVQD, per germline (reference sequence). Between the trimmed V and J ends, which lost 2 bases and 6 bases, there was a span of 11 bases. The CDR3 contains 14 residues. This CDR3 is CASSEMGGGQPQHF. Here the CDR3 DNA reads TGCGCCAGCAGTGAGATGGGGGGGGGTCAGCCCCAGCATTTT.

This chain links TRBV19 with TRBJ1-1; D remains unclear. V lost 3 bases, J lost 2 bases, and 4 bases lay in between. The CDR3 consists of 12 residues. CDR1 is LNHDA, CDR2 SQIVND, per germline (reference sequence). Here the CDR3 reads CASSITNTEAFF. The CDR3 DNA follows: TGTGCCAGTAGTATTACAAACACTGAAGCTTTCTTT.

This sequence joins TRBV10-3 and TRBJ2-1; 9 bases are shared with TRBD2. In germline, CDR1 is ENHRY, CDR2 SYGVKD. This CDR3 is built from 16 residues. V lost 4 bases to trimming and J lost 3 bases; unmatched junction nucleotides: 7. CDR3 protein: CAISGGRTSDYNEQFF. The DNA for the CDR3 is TGTGCCATCAGTGGGGGCCGGACTAGCGACTACAATGAGCAGTTCTTC.

For the CDR3, the DNA is TGCGCCAGCAGCTTGACATTGCGGCAGAGCCCCTACGAGCAGTACTTC. The encoded protein is CASSLTLRQSPYEQYF. The gene calls are TRBV5-1 and TRBJ2-7; no definite D call. This CDR3 is 16 amino acids long. The V end was cut by 1 base, the J end by 2 bases, with 16 bases between. Germline CDR1 reads SGHRS; CDR2 reads YFSETQ.

The rearrangement links TRBV2 to TRBJ1-2; D call uncertain. This CDR3 comprises 13 residues. Germline CDR1 is SNHLY and CDR2 is FYNNEI. Trimming removed 11 bases at V and 7 bases at J, with 20 bases between. CDR3 residues: CARQKERNSGYTF. For the CDR3, the DNA is TGTGCCCGCCAAAAGGAAAGAAACAGTGGCTACACCTTC. Filled out from reference TRBV2 and TRBJ1-2, the complete variable domain reads EPEVTQTPSHQVTQMGQEVILRCVPISNHLYFYWYRQILGQKVEFLVSFYNNEISEKSEIFDDQFSVERPDGSNFTLKIRSTKLEDSAMYFCARQKERNSGYTFGSGTRLTVV.

The gene calls are TRBV7-9 and TRBJ2-7, with unresolved D. The CDR3 extends over 13 amino acids. V lost 5 bases to trimming and J lost 6 bases, with 14 bases between them. Germline values: CDR1 SEHNR, CDR2 FQNEAQ (reference sequence). CDR3 region: CASSQLLLGEQYF. CDR3 DNA sequence: TGTGCCAGCAGCCAACTACTACTCGGCGAGCAGTACTTC.

This clone was observed a few times. V usage is TRBV10-3 and J usage is TRBJ2-7, with TRBD2 matching over 14 bases. Germline V gives CDR1 ENHRY, CDR2 SYGVKD. The CDR3 spans 14 residues. The trim removed 8 bases at V and 4 bases at J, leaving 4 bases unmatched. CDR3 DNA sequence: TGTGCCATCGCTAGGACTAGCGGGGGGTACGAGCAGTACTTC. Translating gives CAIARTSGGYEQYF.

This chain joins TRBV7-9 and TRBJ1-4, with D maybe TRBD1 (5 bases). V was pared by 2 bases and J by 4 bases, with 17 bases between. This CDR3 spans 17 amino acids. Germline lookup yields CDR1 SEHNR and CDR2 FQNEAQ (reference sequence). CDR3 bases: TGTGCCAGCAGCTTATCGGTGAGCGGGGCGAGTAATGAAAAACTGTTTTTT. Residues: CASSLSVSGASNEKLFF.